The clone carrying this T cell receptor beta chain showed up many times. Its target is not known. The data are from a study of T cells in Graves' hyperthyroidism and ophthalmopathy. Overall study findings and caveats: Progression to ophthalmopathy was predicted a median of 6.5 months early.

Regions amplified from RNA transcripts were the TCR beta CDR3 regions. The study used the HTBI primer set for a first-round RT-PCR of the TCR CDR3. Via MiXCR, TCRdb re-called the multiplex PCR reads, giving one row per CDR3 protein. Here the sample spans fewer than 750,000 distinct CDR3 sequences, under 60% being singletons. This CDR3 has 15 residues. V was shortened by 0 bases and J by 7 bases, with 15 bases between the two germline ends. Germline V gene data show CDR1 as DFQATT and CDR2 as SNEGSKA (reference sequence). Sequencing was done on a sample of peripheral blood or thyroid tissue (not recorded which). The chain joins TRBV20-1 to TRBJ2-2; D ambiguous. This TCR came from a woman under 30 with Graves' hyperthyroidism. CDR3 protein: CSARDDGRASGELFF. In nucleotides, the CDR3 is TGCAGTGCTAGAGATGATGGAAGGGCTAGCGGGGAGCTGTTTTTT.